This TCR beta chain emerged from a study of T cell changes during pregnancy in multiple sclerosis. Germline loops: CDR1 LNHDA, CDR2 SQIVND (reference sequence). There are 14 residues in the CDR3. Some clones are missing from TCRdb's copy, which holds only in-frame ones; the method was immunoSEQ multiplex PCR. Of 100,000 to 150,000 clones listed, over 85% were seen once; the top ten hold 6.2%. The genes are TRBV19 and TRBJ1-5; a weak D match, TRBD1 (5 bases). This material consisted of peripheral blood, taken before pregnancy. The sequence derives from a female donor with multiple sclerosis, enrolled in a pregnancy study. This chain's CDR3 is CGARGREGNQPQHF. The CDR3 region has the DNA TGTGGCGCCAGAGGCAGGGAGGGCAATCAGCCCCAGCATTTT.